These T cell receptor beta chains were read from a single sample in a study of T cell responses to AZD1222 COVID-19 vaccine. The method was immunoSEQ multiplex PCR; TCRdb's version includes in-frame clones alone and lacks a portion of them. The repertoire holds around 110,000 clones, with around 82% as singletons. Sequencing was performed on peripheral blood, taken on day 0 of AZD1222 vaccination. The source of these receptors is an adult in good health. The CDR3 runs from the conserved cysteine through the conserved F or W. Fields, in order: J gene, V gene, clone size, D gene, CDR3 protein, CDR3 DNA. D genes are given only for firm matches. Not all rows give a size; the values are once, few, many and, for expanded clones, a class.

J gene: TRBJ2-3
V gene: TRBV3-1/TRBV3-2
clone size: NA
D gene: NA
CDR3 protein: CASSPSGRISTDTQYF
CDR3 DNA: TGTGCCAGCAGCCCCAGCGGCCGGATTAGCACAGATACGCAGTATTTT

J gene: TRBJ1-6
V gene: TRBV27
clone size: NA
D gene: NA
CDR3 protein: CASSGGRSNSPLHF
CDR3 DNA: TGTGCCAGCAGTGGGGGACGGTCGAATTCACCCCTCCACTTT

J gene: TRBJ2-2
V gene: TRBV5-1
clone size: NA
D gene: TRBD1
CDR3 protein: CASSLDRGNTGELFF
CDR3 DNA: TGCGCCAGCAGCTTGGACAGGGGGAATACCGGGGAGCTGTTTTTT

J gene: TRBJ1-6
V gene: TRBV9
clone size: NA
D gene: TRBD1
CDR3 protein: CASSVGGTDYSPLHF
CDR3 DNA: TGTGCCAGCAGCGTAGGCGGGACAGATTATTCACCCCTCCACTTT

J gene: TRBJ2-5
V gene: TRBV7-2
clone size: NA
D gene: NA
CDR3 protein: CASSLLWETQYF
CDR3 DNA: TGTGCCAGCAGCTTATTGTGGGAGACCCAGTACTTC

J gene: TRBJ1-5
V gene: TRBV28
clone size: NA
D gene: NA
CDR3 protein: CASLGRARGYNQPQHF
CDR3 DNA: TGTGCCAGCCTGGGACGGGCCCGAGGATACAATCAGCCCCAGCATTTT

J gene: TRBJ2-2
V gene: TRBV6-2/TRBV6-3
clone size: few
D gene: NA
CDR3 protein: CASSYGGTGELFF
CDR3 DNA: TGTGCCAGCAGTTACGGAGGCACCGGGGAGCTGTTTTTT

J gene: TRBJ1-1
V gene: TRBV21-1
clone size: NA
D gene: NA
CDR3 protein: CASSKEERVEWDTEAFF
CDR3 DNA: TGTGCCAGCAGCAAAGAGGAAAGGGTTGAGTGGGACACTGAAGCTTTCTTT

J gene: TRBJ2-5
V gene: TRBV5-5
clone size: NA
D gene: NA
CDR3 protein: CASSFGPLETQYF
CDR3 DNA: TGTGCCAGCAGCTTCGGACCGTTAGAGACCCAGTACTTC

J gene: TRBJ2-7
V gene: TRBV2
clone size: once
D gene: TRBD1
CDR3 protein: CASSIPRQGAVQYF
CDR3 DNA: TGTGCCAGCAGTATACCACGGCAGGGGGCTGTGCAGTACTTC

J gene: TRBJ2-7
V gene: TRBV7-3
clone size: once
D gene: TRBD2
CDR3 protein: CASSSSSGAYEQYF
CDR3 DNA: TGTGCCAGCAGCTCGTCTAGCGGGGCCTACGAGCAGTACTTC

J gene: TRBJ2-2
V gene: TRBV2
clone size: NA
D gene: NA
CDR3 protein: CASSVDTGELFF
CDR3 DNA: TGTGCCAGCAGTGTAGACACCGGGGAGCTGTTTTTT

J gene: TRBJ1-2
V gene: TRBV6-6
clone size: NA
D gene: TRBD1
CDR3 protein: CASSYSDRGLDYGYTF
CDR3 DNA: TGTGCCAGCAGTTACTCAGACAGGGGACTTGACTATGGCTACACCTTC

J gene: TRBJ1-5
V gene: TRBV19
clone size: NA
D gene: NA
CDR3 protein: CASTPDRQSNQPQHF
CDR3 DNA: TGTGCCAGTACCCCCGACAGGCAGAGCAATCAGCCCCAGCATTTT

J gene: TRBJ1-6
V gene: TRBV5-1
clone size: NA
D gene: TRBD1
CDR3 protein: CASSLQGAYNSPLHF
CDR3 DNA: TGCGCCAGCAGCTTACAGGGGGCTTATAATTCACCCCTCCACTTT

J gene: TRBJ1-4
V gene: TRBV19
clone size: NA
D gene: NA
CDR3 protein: CATQQPTDFNEKLFF
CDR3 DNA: TGTGCCACCCAACAGCCGACAGATTTTAATGAAAAACTGTTTTTT

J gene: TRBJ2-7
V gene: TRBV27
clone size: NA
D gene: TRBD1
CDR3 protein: CASSLGRQGAYEQYF
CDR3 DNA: TGTGCCAGCAGTTTAGGGCGACAGGGGGCCTACGAGCAGTACTTC

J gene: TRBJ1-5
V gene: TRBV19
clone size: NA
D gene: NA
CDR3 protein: CASSIRAGQPQHF
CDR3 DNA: TGTGCCAGTAGTATACGGGCGGGTCAGCCCCAGCATTTT

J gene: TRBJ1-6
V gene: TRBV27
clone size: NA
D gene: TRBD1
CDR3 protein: CASRTGLDPLHF
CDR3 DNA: TGTGCCAGCAGGACAGGGTTAGATCCCCTCCACTTT

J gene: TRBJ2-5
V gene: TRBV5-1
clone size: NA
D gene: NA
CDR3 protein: CASSLWAGQETQYF
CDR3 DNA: TGCGCCAGCAGCTTGTGGGCTGGGCAAGAGACCCAGTACTTC

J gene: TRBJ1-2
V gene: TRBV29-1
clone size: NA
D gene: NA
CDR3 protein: CSVESRGLLGNYGYTF
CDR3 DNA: TGCAGCGTTGAGAGTAGGGGACTATTGGGGAACTATGGCTACACCTTC

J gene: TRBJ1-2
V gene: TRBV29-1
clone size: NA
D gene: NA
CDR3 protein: CSVSVSLGNGYTF
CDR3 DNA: TGCAGCGTTTCGGTCTCGTTGGGAAACGGCTACACCTTC

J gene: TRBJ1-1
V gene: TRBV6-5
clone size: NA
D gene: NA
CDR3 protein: CASSAYHTEAFF
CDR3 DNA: TGTGCCAGCTCAGCGTACCACACTGAAGCTTTCTTT

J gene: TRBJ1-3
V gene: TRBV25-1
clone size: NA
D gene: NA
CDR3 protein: CASSERSPSSGNTIYF
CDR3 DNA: TGTGCCAGCAGTGAGCGCAGTCCGAGCTCTGGAAACACCATATATTTT

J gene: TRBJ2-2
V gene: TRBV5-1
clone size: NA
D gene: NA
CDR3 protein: CASSLGVTNTGELFF
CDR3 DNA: TGCGCCAGCAGCTTGGGGGTCACGAACACCGGGGAGCTGTTTTTT

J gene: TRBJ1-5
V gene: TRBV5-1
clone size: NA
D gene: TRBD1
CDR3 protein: CASLNRGSNQPQHF
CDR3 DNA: TGCGCCAGCCTGAACAGGGGAAGCAATCAGCCCCAGCATTTT

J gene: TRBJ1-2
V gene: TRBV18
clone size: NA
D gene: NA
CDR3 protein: CASSPNNGIPFGYTF
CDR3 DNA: TGTGCCAGCTCACCAAACAACGGGATTCCCTTTGGCTACACCTTC